Sequencing of this T cell receptor (beta chain) was carried out in a study of OX40 agonist ivuxolimab in advanced cancers. Study overall: Age averaged around 60 years (range about 20 to 79), and roughly 82% were male. Partial responses were achieved by three patients: one hepatocellular carcinoma, two cutaneous melanoma.

The CDR3 length is 18 residues. V was trimmed by 4 bases and J by 2 bases, leaving 24 bases between them. Germline lookup yields CDR1 SGDLS and CDR2 YYNGEE. TCRdb's copy holds only in-frame clones and misses some; the assay was immunoSEQ multiplex PCR. The repertoire holds 23,000 or so clones, with roughly three quarters as singletons. The source material was CD4+ or CD8+ T cells sorted from blood, sampled in a trial of the OX40 agonist ivuxolimab. The source of this sequence is an adult with an advanced solid tumor such as melanoma, head and neck, liver or kidney cancer. The chain recombines TRBV9 with TRBJ1-1; maybe TRBD1 (5 bases). CDR3 amino acids: CASSPGYGGTRRNTEAFF. The CDR3 region has the DNA TGTGCCAGCAGCCCTGGGTATGGAGGGACCAGGCGCAACACTGAAGCTTTCTTT.